What follows are 3 T cell receptor beta chains derived from one specimen sequenced in a study of CD8 T cells in Susac syndrome. It was with random hexamers that 0.5 to 1 ug RNA was reverse transcribed. In TCRdb, the immunoSEQ multiplex PCR reads were re-called with MiXCR into one record per CDR3 protein. Among around 160,000 distinct CDR3 sequences listed, more than 90% were seen once. The sample consisted of CD4+ T cells from PBMCs. These receptors originate from a human donor in good health.

V usage is TRBV7-9 and J usage is TRBJ2-1; D possibly matches TRBD1 or TRBD2 (5 bases each). Trimming cost V 0 bases and J 0 bases, with 12 bases left between them. This CDR3 is 17 amino acids long. Germline assignment: CDR1 SEHNR and CDR2 FQNEAQ (reference sequence). The CDR3 protein is CASSLARAQDSYNEQFF. Written as DNA, the CDR3 is TGTGCCAGCAGCTTAGCGCGGGCACAGGACTCCTACAATGAGCAGTTCTTC. The full variable domain, with the rest looked up from reference TRBV7-9 and TRBJ2-1, is DTGVSQNPRHKITKRGQNVTFRCDPISEHNRLYWYRQTLGQGPEFLTYFQNEAQLEKSRLLSDRFSAERPKGSFSTLEIQRTEQGDSAMYLCASSLARAQDSYNEQFFGPGTRLTVL.

The chain carries TRBV27 and TRBJ2-5, with TRBD1 matching 7 bases. CDR1 and CDR2 from the germline V gene are MNHEY and SMNVEV (reference sequence). There are 16 residues in the CDR3. V shed 5 bases and J 0 bases; nucleotides not matched to a gene: 9. CDR3 protein: CASSAAGTAYQETQYF. The DNA of the CDR3 is TGTGCCAGCAGTGCCGCCGGGACAGCGTACCAAGAGACCCAGTACTTC.

This chain connects TRBV6-2 or TRBV6-3 to TRBJ2-7; 8 bases map to TRBD2. The CDR3 contains 14 residues. From germline, CDR1 is MNHEY and CDR2 SVGEGT. V lost 0 bases and J lost 4; bases outside the gene matches: 2. In DNA, the CDR3 is TGTGCCAGCAGTTACTCCGAGCGGGGGTACGAGCAGTACTTC. This sequence encodes CASSYSERGYEQYF.